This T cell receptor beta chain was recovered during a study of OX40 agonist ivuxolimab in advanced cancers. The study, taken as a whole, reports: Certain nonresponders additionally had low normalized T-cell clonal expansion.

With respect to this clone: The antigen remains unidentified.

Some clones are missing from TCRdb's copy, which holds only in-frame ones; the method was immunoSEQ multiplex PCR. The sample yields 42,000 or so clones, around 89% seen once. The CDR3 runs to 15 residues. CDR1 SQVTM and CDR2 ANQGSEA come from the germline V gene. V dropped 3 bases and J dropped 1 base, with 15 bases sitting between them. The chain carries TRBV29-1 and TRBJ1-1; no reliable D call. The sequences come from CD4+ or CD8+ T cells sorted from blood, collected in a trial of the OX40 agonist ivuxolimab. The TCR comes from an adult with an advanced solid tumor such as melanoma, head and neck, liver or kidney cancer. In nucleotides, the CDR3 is TGCAGCGTTGACGGGGTTTCGGGAGGGAACACTGAAGCTTTCTTT. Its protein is CSVDGVSGGNTEAFF.